The present TCR beta chain was sequenced within a study of patients and donors after allogeneic stem cell transplantation. TCRdb re-analysed the RT-PCR reads in MiXCR, keeping a single row per CDR3 protein. Of over 400,000 distinct CDR3 sequences in the sample, approximately 16% are singletons; the top ten hold less than 8%. CDR1 is SNHLY and CDR2 is FYNNEI in the germline V gene. Trimming shortened V by 5 bases and J by 0 bases, and 14 bases separated the two germline ends. CDR3 length: 16 residues. This clonotype was picked up a small number of times. This receptor was taken from a human donor who was either an allogeneic HSCT recipient or a stem cell or donor lymphocyte infusion donor (not recorded which). It is not recorded whose cells these are; they may come from a transplant donor. The chain links TRBV2 to TRBJ2-1, with TRBD1 as a possible D gene (6 bases). The specimen sequenced was blood, either unsorted or a sorted T cell fraction (not recorded which). This chain's CDR3 is CASSNNRASSYNEQFF. The CDR3 DNA follows: TGTGCCAGCAGTAACAACAGGGCCAGCTCCTACAATGAGCAGTTCTTC.